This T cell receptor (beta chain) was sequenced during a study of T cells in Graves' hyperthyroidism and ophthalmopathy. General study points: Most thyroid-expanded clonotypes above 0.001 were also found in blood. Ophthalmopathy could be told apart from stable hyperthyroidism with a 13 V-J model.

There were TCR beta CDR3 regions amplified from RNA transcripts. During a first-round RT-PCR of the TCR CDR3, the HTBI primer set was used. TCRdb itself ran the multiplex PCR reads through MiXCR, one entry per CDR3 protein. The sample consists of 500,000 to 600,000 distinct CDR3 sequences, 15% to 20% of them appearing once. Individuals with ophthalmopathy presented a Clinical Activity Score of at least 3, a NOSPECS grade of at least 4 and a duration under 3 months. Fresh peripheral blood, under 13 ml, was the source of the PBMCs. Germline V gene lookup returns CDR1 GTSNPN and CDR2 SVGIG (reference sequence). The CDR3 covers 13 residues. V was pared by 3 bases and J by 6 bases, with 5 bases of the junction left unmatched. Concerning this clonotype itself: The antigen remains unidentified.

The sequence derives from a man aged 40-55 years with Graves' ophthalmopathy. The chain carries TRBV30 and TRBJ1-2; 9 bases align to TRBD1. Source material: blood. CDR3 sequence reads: CAWRATGGNGYTF. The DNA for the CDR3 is TGTGCCTGGAGAGCCACAGGGGGCAATGGCTACACCTTC.